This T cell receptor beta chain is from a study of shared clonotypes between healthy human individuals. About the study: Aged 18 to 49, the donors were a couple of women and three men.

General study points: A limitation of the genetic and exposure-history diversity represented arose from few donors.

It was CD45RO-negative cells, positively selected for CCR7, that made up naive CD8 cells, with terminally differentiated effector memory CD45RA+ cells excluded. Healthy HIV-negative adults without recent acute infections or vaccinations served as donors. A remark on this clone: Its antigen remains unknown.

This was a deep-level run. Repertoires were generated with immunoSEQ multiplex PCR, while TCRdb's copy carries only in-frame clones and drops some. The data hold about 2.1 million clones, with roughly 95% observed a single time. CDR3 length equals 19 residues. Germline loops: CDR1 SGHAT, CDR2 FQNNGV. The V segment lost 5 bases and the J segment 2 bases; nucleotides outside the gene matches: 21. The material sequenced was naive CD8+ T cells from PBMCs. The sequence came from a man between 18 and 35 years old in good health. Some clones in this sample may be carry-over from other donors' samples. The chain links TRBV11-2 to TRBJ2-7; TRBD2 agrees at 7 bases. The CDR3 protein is CASSPLGGVRDQPPYEQYF. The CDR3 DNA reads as TGTGCCAGCAGCCCACTTGGGGGGGTCCGGGACCAGCCTCCCTACGAGCAGTACTTC.